This TCR beta chain was found in a study of T cells in Graves' hyperthyroidism and ophthalmopathy. The study's findings and limits: Ophthalmopathy and stable hyperthyroidism were told apart by a 13 V-J model.

RNA transcripts were the template for amplifying TCR beta CDR3 regions. Using the HTBI primer set, a first-round RT-PCR was run on the TCR CDR3. MiXCR was run by TCRdb on the multiplex PCR reads, yielding one entry per CDR3 protein. The table records about 480,000 distinct CDR3 sequences, 24% of them present only once. Concerning this clonotype itself: Antigen specificity is unknown.

Trimming removed 0 bases from V and 5 bases from J; junction bases left unmatched: 3. The V gene's germline CDR1 is GTSNPN and CDR2 SVGIG (reference sequence). This CDR3 is 13 amino acids long. This receptor was taken from a woman between 25 and 40 years old with Graves' ophthalmopathy. The V call is TRBV30, the J call TRBJ2-5, with 7 nucleotides matching TRBD2. Source material: blood. CDR3 loop: CAWSVTREETQYF. CDR3 in DNA: TGTGCCTGGAGTGTAACGCGGGAGGAGACCCAGTACTTC.